The source of this TCR beta chain is a study of long-term antiretroviral therapy in people with HIV. The CDR3 is 14 residues long. V lost 5 bases to trimming and J lost 5 bases, with 15 bases between them. CDR1 and CDR2 (germline): MGHDK, SYGVNS. Sequencing relied on immunoSEQ assay v3.0, run at survey level. Measured with immunoSEQ multiplex PCR; TCRdb has only the in-frame clones, and not every one. The profile shows around 31,000 clones, 70% to 90% of them singletons. As for this clone: Its antigen remains unidentified.

Notes on the study in general: Controls exceeded HIV repertoires in CDR3 length range. Diversity measured after ART increased yet remained under transplant donor controls. Absence of data on ART adherence, viral resistance or therapy changes was noted. Every time point showed a repertoire led by clones expanded before ART.

The sequencing here drew on unsorted PBMCs, taken about 5 years before starting antiretroviral therapy. This receptor was identified in a man in his fifties with HIV. The rearrangement joins TRBV25-1 to TRBJ1-1, with D perhaps TRBD1 (5 bases). CDR3 amino acids: CASSLGASGTEAFF. The CDR3 bases are TGTGCCAGCAGTCTTGGGGCCTCGGGGACTGAAGCTTTCTTT.